This T cell receptor beta chain stems from a study of blood T cells in healthy people across ages. In this sample, this clonotype turned up a few times. The target antigen is unknown. The CDR3 spans 13 residues. Trimming removed 2 bases from V and 5 bases from J, with 10 bases in between. For the second PCR, which ran for roughly 7 to 11 cycles, a sample-barcoded 5' primer and a J-beta primer mix were used. TCRdb called the 5' RACE reads again in MiXCR, with one record for every CDR3 protein. Among around 650,000 distinct CDR3 sequences listed, roughly 41% were seen once. Study-wide results and caveats: There was no known CMV status for donors, so expanded clonotype changes were possibly confounded. Calculation of diversity from one million T cells yielded estimates considered to be underestimates.

Sequenced: blood. The TCR originated in a man older than 75 in good health. The V and J genes are TRBV12-3 or TRBV12-4 and TRBJ2-7; no clear D. The CDR3 loop reads CASSLSHRNEQYF. As DNA, the CDR3 is TGTGCCAGCAGTTTATCTCATCGGAACGAGCAGTACTTC.